What follows are 18 T cell receptor beta chains derived from one specimen sequenced in a study of CD8 T cells in ankylosing spondylitis. TCRdb analysed the 5' RACE reads with MiXCR anew, one entry per CDR3 protein. The repertoire holds around 340,000 distinct CDR3 sequences, with 14% to 15% as singletons. The sequencing sample was made of blood, either unsorted or a sorted T cell fraction (not recorded which). Source of these receptors: a male donor with ankylosing spondylitis or in good health (not recorded which).

There are a few counts of this clonotype. The chain combines TRBV2 with TRBJ1-2; possibly TRBD1 for D (5 bases). The V gene's germline CDR1 is SNHLY and CDR2 FYNNEI. The CDR3 contains 14 residues. Trimming shortened V by 6 bases and J by 4 bases, and 15 bases separated the two germline ends. Here the CDR3 DNA reads TGTGCCAGCAGAGATGACAAGGGGATCTATGGCTACACCTTC. Protein product: CASRDDKGIYGYTF.

This clonotype occurred a few times. The chain joins TRBV4-2 to TRBJ2-3; TRBD2 aligns across 7 bases. CDR1 and CDR2 (germline): LGHNA, YNFKEQ. This CDR3 is 17 amino acids long. Trimming took 0 bases from V and 4 from J; bases not matched to a gene: 10. The CDR3: CASSQDGGGSGADTQYF. CDR3 nucleotides: TGTGCCAGCAGCCAAGACGGCGGCGGGAGCGGAGCAGATACGCAGTATTTT.

The V gene is TRBV4-1, the J gene TRBJ2-7; D might be TRBD2 (5 bases). Germline CDR1 and CDR2: MGHRA and YSYEKL. Trimming took off 0 bases at V and 10 bases at J, with 13 bases between the two ends. The CDR3 has 13 residues. The CDR3 region is CASSQDPGERQYF. CDR3 DNA sequence: TGCGCCAGCAGCCAAGATCCCGGGGAGAGACAGTACTTC.

The rearrangement uses TRBV20-1 and TRBJ1-5; D remains ambiguous. Between the trimmed V and J ends, which lost 3 bases and 5 bases, there was a span of 11 bases. CDR3 length equals 13 residues. Germline V gene data show CDR1 as DFQATT and CDR2 as SNEGSKA (reference sequence). CDR3 DNA sequence: TGCAGTGCTAGGACCCAGACCGATCAGCCCCAGCATTTT. Translating it yields CSARTQTDQPQHF.

The J gene is TRBJ2-6, the V gene TRBV20-1; TRBD2 might be the D (6 bases). The CDR3 has 16 residues. The V and J ends lost 3 bases and 4 bases respectively, with 16 bases between them. The germline V gene encodes CDR1 DFQATT and CDR2 SNEGSKA (reference sequence). In DNA, the CDR3 is TGCAGTGCTAGTGGGGGGTCCCCGGGGGGGGCCAACGTCCTGACTTTC. This encodes CSASGGSPGGANVLTF.

This sequence joins TRBV29-1 and TRBJ2-7; 9 bases fit TRBD2. The CDR3 is 15 residues long. Germline lookup yields CDR1 SQVTM and CDR2 ANQGSEA. Trimming took 0 bases from V and 4 from J; bases not matched to a gene: 7. CDR3 loop: CSVEDPGSGSYEQYF. Written as DNA, the CDR3 is TGCAGCGTTGAAGATCCTGGTAGCGGGAGTTACGAGCAGTACTTC.

The chain employs TRBV4-2 and TRBJ1-2; no firm D call. V lost 0 bases, J lost 8 bases, and 10 bases lay in between. This CDR3 has 13 amino acids. Germline CDR1 is LGHNA and CDR2 is YNFKEQ. The CDR3 spells CASSQDLELGYTF. The CDR3 DNA is TGTGCCAGCAGCCAAGATCTAGAGCTGGGCTACACCTTC.

This clonotype has more than one count but fewer than ten. V is TRBV30 and J is TRBJ2-2, with D unresolved. CDR1 is GTSNPN and CDR2 is SVGIG in the germline V gene (reference sequence). The V and J ends lost 3 bases and 3 bases respectively, with 8 bases between them. This CDR3 is built from 13 residues. CDR3: CAWRDGYTGELFF. The CDR3 DNA follows: TGTGCCTGGAGGGACGGGTACACCGGGGAGCTGTTTTTT.

This clonotype showed up many times. CDR3 region: CASSLDRGLSNEQFF. DNA of the CDR3: TGTGCCAGCAGCCTCGACAGGGGGTTGTCCAATGAGCAGTTCTTC. The chain carries TRBV12-3 or TRBV12-4 and TRBJ2-1, with TRBD1 matching 9 bases. CDR3 length: 15 residues. J gave up 6 bases and V 6 bases, and 9 bases lay outside the gene matches.

The rearrangement links TRBV4-2 to TRBJ1-1, with a possible D match to TRBD1 (5 bases). V was cut by 4 bases and J by 10 bases, with 13 bases left in between. CDR3 length: 12 amino acids. The germline V gene has CDR1 LGHNA and CDR2 YNFKEQ. CDR3 in amino acids: CASSPSGRGAFF. The CDR3 DNA reads as TGTGCCAGCAGCCCAAGTGGGAGGGGAGCTTTCTTT.

This clonotype was found a few times. The chain couples TRBV29-1 to TRBJ2-6; D is undetermined. Trimming cost V 5 bases and J 0 bases, with 8 bases left between them. This CDR3 region has 14 residues. Germline CDR1 SQVTM, CDR2 ANQGSEA. CDR3 nucleotide sequence: TGCAGCGTTCGGTCTAGCTCTGGGGCCAACGTCCTGACTTTC. Translated, it gives CSVRSSSGANVLTF. The full variable domain, rest sourced from reference TRBV29-1 and TRBJ2-6, is SAVISQKPSRDICQRGTSLTIQCQVDSQVTMMFWYRQQPGQSLTLIATANQGSEATYESGFVIDKFPISRPNLTFSTLTVSNMSPEDSSIYLCSVRSSSGANVLTFGAGSRLTVL.

This clonotype was observed at least ten times. The chain is built from TRBV12-3 or TRBV12-4 and TRBJ2-7; D not resolved. V was cut by 2 bases and J by 1 base, with 6 bases left in between. The CDR3 totals 13 residues. The CDR3 nucleotides read TGTGCCAGCAGTTTAAGGCAGTCCTACGAGCAGTACTTC. Translated, it gives CASSLRQSYEQYF.

The chain combines TRBV5-4 with TRBJ2-7; 15 nucleotides align to TRBD2. The CDR3 extends over 15 amino acids. Germline CDR1 and CDR2: SGHNT and YYREEE (reference sequence). J was trimmed by 5 bases and V by 3 bases; bases with no gene match: 3. The CDR3 region is CASSSGLAGGHEQYF. For the CDR3, the DNA is TGTGCCAGCAGCTCCGGACTAGCGGGAGGGCACGAGCAGTACTTC.

This clonotype was counted a few times. The rearrangement joins TRBV12-5 to TRBJ2-1, with 12 bases fitting TRBD2. The length of the CDR3 is 15 residues. Looked up from germline, CDR1 is LGHNT and CDR2 is FRNRAP. V lost 5 bases, J lost 4 bases, and 3 bases stayed unmatched. The CDR3 DNA sequence: TGTGCTAGTGGTCGGACTAGCGGGGTGTACAATGAGCAGTTCTTC. Amino acids: CASGRTSGVYNEQFF.

Only a few counts were recorded for this clonotype. V gene TRBV15 combines with J gene TRBJ2-5; D is possibly TRBD1 (5 bases). This CDR3 has 15 residues. Germline values: CDR1 LNHNV, CDR2 YYDKDF (reference sequence). The ends were cut back, 0 bases at V and 2 bases at J, with 10 bases in the middle. As DNA, the CDR3 is TGTGCCACCAGCAGAGATACGCAGGGTCAAGAGACCCAGTACTTC. Translating it yields CATSRDTQGQETQYF. Supplemented by reference TRBV15 and TRBJ2-5, the full variable domain reads DAMVIQNPRYQVTQFGKPVTLSCSQTLNHNVMYWYQQKSSQAPKLLFHYYDKDFNNEADTPDNFQSRRPNTSFCFLDIRSPGLGDTAMYLCATSRDTQGQETQYFGPGTRLLVL.

V usage is TRBV18 and J usage is TRBJ2-5; the D is unclear. Trimming removed 1 base from V and 4 bases from J, with 7 bases in between. The CDR3 sequence is 13 residues long. The germline gives CDR1 KGHSH, CDR2 LQKENI. CDR3 in DNA: TGTGCCAGCTCACCACGCGAGGCAGAGACCCAGTACTTC. Residues: CASSPREAETQYF.

This clonotype was recorded a few times. The V call is TRBV28, the J call TRBJ1-4; D is ambiguous. The germline V and J ends were trimmed by 3 bases and 8 bases, with 7 bases remaining between them. This CDR3 has 12 residues. Germline lookup yields CDR1 MDHEN and CDR2 SYDVKM. Written as DNA, the CDR3 is TGTGCCAGCAGTTTGTATCCGGAAAAACTGTTTTTT. It is translated as CASSLYPEKLFF. The variable domain in full, completed from reference TRBV28 and TRBJ1-4, reads DVKVTQSSRYLVKRTGEKVFLECVQDMDHENMFWYRQDPGLGLRLIYFSYDVKMKEKGDIPEGYSVSREKKERFSLILESASTNQTSMYLCASSLYPEKLFFGSGTQLSVL.

This clonotype was recorded a few times. The J gene is TRBJ2-2, the V gene TRBV2; D tentatively reads TRBD1 or TRBD2 (6 bases each). The V gene's germline CDR1 is SNHLY and CDR2 FYNNEI. V lost 2 bases, J lost 8 bases, and 18 bases lay in between. The CDR3 extends over 16 amino acids. CDR3 residues: CASSENRLGGRGELFF. The CDR3, as DNA: TGTGCCAGCAGTGAAAATAGATTGGGGGGCCGAGGGGAGCTGTTTTTT.